The clone carrying this T cell receptor (beta chain) was seen only a few times. This entry belongs to a study of T cell repertoires in cytomegalovirus infection. Each CDR3 protein is one row after TCRdb ran MiXCR on the reads. The data hold just under 550,000 distinct CDR3 sequences, with around 27% observed a single time. V gave up 1 base and J gave up 3 bases, with 15 bases separating them. The CDR3 is made up of 15 amino acids. The germline gives CDR1 DFQATT, CDR2 SNEGSKA (reference sequence). The sequenced material came from PBMCs. The chain combines TRBV20-1 with TRBJ1-2; no reliable D call. This sequence was found in a human donor in good health (CMV status not recorded). Some clones in this sample may be carry-over from other donors' samples. The CDR3 spells CSARGGRGKDYGYTF. The CDR3 DNA follows: TGCAGTGCTAGAGGGGGTCGAGGGAAGGACTATGGCTACACCTTC.